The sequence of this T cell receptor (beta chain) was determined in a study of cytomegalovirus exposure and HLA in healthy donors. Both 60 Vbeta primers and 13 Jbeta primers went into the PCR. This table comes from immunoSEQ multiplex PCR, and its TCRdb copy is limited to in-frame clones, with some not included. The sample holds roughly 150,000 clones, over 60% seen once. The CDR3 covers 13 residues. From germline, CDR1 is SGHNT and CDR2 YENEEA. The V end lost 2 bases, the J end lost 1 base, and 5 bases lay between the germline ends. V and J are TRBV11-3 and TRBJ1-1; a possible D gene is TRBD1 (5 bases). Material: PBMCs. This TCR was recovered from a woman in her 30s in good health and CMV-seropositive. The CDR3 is CASSLQGNTEAFF. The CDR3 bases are TGTGCCAGCAGCTTACAGGGGAACACTGAAGCTTTCTTT. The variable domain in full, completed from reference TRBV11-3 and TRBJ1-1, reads EAGVVQSPRYKIIEKKQPVAFWCNPISGHNTLYWYLQNLGQGPELLIRYENEEAVDDSQLPKDRFSAERLKGVDSTLKIQPAELGDSAVYLCASSLQGNTEAFFGQGTRLTVV.